Presented here are 17 T cell receptor beta chains from one specimen sequenced in a study of HIV-infected children after antiretroviral therapy interruption. RNA-based 3' RACE libraries used unique molecular identifiers. TCRdb independently ran MiXCR on the 3' RACE reads; one entry per CDR3 protein. The sample holds about 46,000 distinct CDR3 sequences, roughly 4.5% seen once. Indicated treatment: PENTA 11 planned treatment interruption arm or continuous ART arm. The sample consisted of CD45RA+ CD4+ T cells from PBMCs, pooled from several time points, taken from a donor given antiretroviral therapy, either interrupted or continuous. The subset denotes: naive CD4+ CD45RA+ CD45RO- T cells. These receptors originate from a pool of human donors with HIV.

This clonotype was detected many times. J is TRBJ2-5 and V is TRBV24-1; D possibly corresponds to TRBD2 (5 bases). The CDR3 totals 15 residues. CDR1 and CDR2 from the germline V gene are KGHDR and SFDVKD. V gave up 3 bases and J gave up 1 base, with 11 bases separating them. Written as DNA, the CDR3 is TGTGCCACCAGTGATGTAGGAGGTTCCCAAGAGACCCAGTACTTC. It encodes CATSDVGGSQETQYF.

This clonotype was seen repeatedly, ten times or more. The V call is TRBV12-3 or TRBV12-4, the J call TRBJ2-3; D unclear. The CDR3 is 14 amino acids. V was pared by 1 base and J by 6 bases, with 11 bases between. CDR3 sequence: CASSLGLVGDTQYF. The DNA for the CDR3 is TGTGCCAGCAGTTTAGGGCTAGTCGGGGATACGCAGTATTTT.

The V call is TRBV29-1, the J call TRBJ2-1, with D maybe TRBD2 (7 bases). Looked up from germline, CDR1 is SQVTM and CDR2 is ANQGSEA. Trimming removed 6 bases from V and 2 bases from J, with 11 bases in between. The CDR3 length is 13 residues. The CDR3 reads CSVGRGAYNEQFF. CDR3 bases: TGCAGCGTGGGGAGGGGGGCCTACAATGAGCAGTTCTTC.

A note on this clonotype: This may come from a read error, since a much larger clone is one base off. The genes are TRBV28 and TRBJ1-3; D is undetermined. Germline CDR1 is MDHEN and CDR2 is SYDVKM. The CDR3 extends over 15 amino acids. The CDR3: CASSLSGDSGTTIYF. CDR3 bases: TGTGCCAGCAGTTTATCAGGTGACTCTGGAACCACCATATATTTT.

J is TRBJ1-1 and V is TRBV5-1, with TRBD1 matching over 8 bases. CDR1 SGHRS and CDR2 YFSETQ come from the germline V gene. The CDR3 has 14 residues. V lost 4 bases to trimming and J lost 4 bases; unmatched junction nucleotides: 6. CDR3 nucleotides: TGCGCCAGCAGCGCCGGACAGGGCGGCACTGAAGCTTTCTTT. It is translated as CASSAGQGGTEAFF. The whole variable domain, filled in from reference TRBV5-1 and TRBJ1-1, reads KAGVTQTPRYLIKTRGQQVTLSCSPISGHRSVSWYQQTPGQGLQFLFEYFSETQRNKGNFPGRFSGRQFSNSRSEMNVSTLELGDSALYLCASSAGQGGTEAFFGQGTRLTVV.

This clonotype was found many times. The V call is TRBV7-2, the J call TRBJ2-7; D is undetermined. Trimming took off 5 bases at V and 7 bases at J, with 12 bases between the two ends. The CDR3 spans 12 residues. CDR1 and CDR2 from the germline V gene are SGHTA and FQGNSA. CDR3 loop: CASSPPSPEQYF. DNA for the CDR3: TGTGCCAGCAGCCCTCCCAGCCCAGAGCAGTACTTC.

The chain is built from TRBV10-3 and TRBJ2-5; 7 bases map to TRBD2. The V gene's germline CDR1 is ENHRY and CDR2 SYGVKD. This CDR3 is 12 amino acids long. Trimming cost V 8 bases and J 4 bases; bases outside gene matches: 4. The CDR3 DNA follows: TGTGCCATCCGTGGGGGGGGAGAGACCCAGTACTTC. Its protein product is CAIRGGGETQYF.

This clonotype occurred many times. This chain connects TRBV12-3 or TRBV12-4 to TRBJ1-4; D is undetermined. Trimming removed 6 bases at V and 7 bases at J, with 18 bases between. The CDR3 sequence is 15 residues long. CDR3 sequence (DNA): TGTGCCAGCAGCGAAGGCCTCCCGGGAGGTGAAAAACTGTTTTTT. This sequence encodes CASSEGLPGGEKLFF.

By proportion, this clonotype is medium-sized (0.01 to 0.1%). V is TRBV21-1 and J is TRBJ1-2. TRBV21-1 is termed a pseudogene. The CDR3 runs 10 residues. CDR3 in amino acids: CASSQTDRPF. The CDR3 DNA sequence: TGTGCCAGCAGCCAGACTGACCGGCCCTTC.

This clonotype has more than one count but fewer than ten. The chain joins TRBV20-1 to TRBJ2-7; D ambiguous. Germline V gene data show CDR1 as DFQATT and CDR2 as SNEGSKA (reference sequence). V was clipped by 0 bases and J by 8 bases, with 11 bases between them. The CDR3 has 12 residues. CDR3 coding DNA: TGCAGTGCTAGAGATGTTCCTGGTCAGCAGTACTTC. Residues: CSARDVPGQQYF.

This clonotype was counted ten times or more. The genes are TRBV10-2 and TRBJ2-6, with 10 bases identical to TRBD1. The CDR3 totals 19 residues. Germline V CDR1 and CDR2: WSHSY, SAAADI. Trimming removed 6 bases from V and 0 bases from J; junction bases left unmatched: 11. DNA for the CDR3: TGCGCCAGCAGGGACCCACAATGGGACAGGGGCTCTGGGGCCAACGTCCTGACTTTC. Its protein product is CASRDPQWDRGSGANVLTF.

Only a few counts were recorded for this clonotype. V and J are TRBV2 and TRBJ2-7; D uncertain. This CDR3 contains 13 residues. Germline V gives CDR1 SNHLY, CDR2 FYNNEI. The ends were cut back, 4 bases at V and 0 bases at J, with 7 bases in the middle. CDR3 sequence reads: CASSVAYSYEQYF. The CDR3 DNA is TGTGCCAGCAGTGTTGCCTACTCCTACGAGCAGTACTTC.

This clonotype was observed at least ten times. J is TRBJ1-1 and V is TRBV6-6; possible D gene TRBD1, 5 bases. This CDR3 comprises 14 residues. The ends were cut back, 10 bases at V and 6 bases at J, with 21 bases in the middle. The germline CDR1 and CDR2 sequences are MNHNY and SVGAGI (reference sequence). CDR3 bases: TGTGCCATAAGCAATACAGGTGCAGGGCCTGAAGCTTTCTTT. Its translation is CAISNTGAGPEAFF.

The chain has TRBV30 and TRBJ1-2; tentative D call: TRBD1 (6 bases). The V end lost 3 bases, the J end lost 8 bases, and 16 bases lay between the germline ends. The CDR3 has 13 residues. Germline assignment: CDR1 GTSNPN and CDR2 SVGIG (reference sequence). CDR3 protein: CAWRGTGQGGYTF. CDR3 bases: TGTGCCTGGAGGGGCACAGGGCAAGGCGGCTACACCTTC.

This clonotype was seen only a few times. The CDR3 is CSASLTGSGTQYF. In DNA, the CDR3 is TGCAGTGCTAGCCTAACAGGGTCCGGGACCCAGTACTTC. This chain connects TRBV20-1 to TRBJ2-5; the D gene is possibly TRBD1 (6 bases). The CDR3 runs to 13 residues. Germline CDR1 and CDR2: DFQATT and SNEGSKA (reference sequence). The germline V and J ends were trimmed by 3 bases and 7 bases, with 15 bases remaining between them.

This clonotype has a handful of counts. The chain carries TRBV12-3 or TRBV12-4 and TRBJ2-3, with 8 bases fitting TRBD2. V was clipped by 2 bases and J by 4 bases; unmatched bases: 8. There are 16 residues in the CDR3. CDR3 amino acids: CASSLSGGSLSDTQYF. The CDR3 region has the DNA TGTGCCAGCAGTTTAAGCGGGGGCAGCTTATCAGATACGCAGTATTTT.

The V gene is TRBV5-1, the J gene TRBJ1-4, with unresolved D. V lost 6 bases to trimming and J lost 6 bases, with 12 bases between them. There are 13 residues in the CDR3. The germline V gene has CDR1 SGHRS and CDR2 YFSETQ. In DNA form, the CDR3 reads TGCGCCAGCAAGGCGGATTTGGATGAAAAACTGTTTTTT. It is translated as CASKADLDEKLFF. The full variable domain, completed using reference TRBV5-1 and TRBJ1-4, is KAGVTQTPRYLIKTRGQQVTLSCSPISGHRSVSWYQQTPGQGLQFLFEYFSETQRNKGNFPGRFSGRQFSNSRSEMNVSTLELGDSALYLCASKADLDEKLFFGSGTQLSVL.